A selection of T cell receptor beta chains follows, all from one sample in a study of beta chain features in type 1 diabetes. The method was immunoSEQ multiplex PCR; TCRdb's version includes in-frame clones alone and lacks a portion of them. The sample yields almost 350,000 clones, 15% to 20% seen once. The specimen sequenced was naive CD4+ T cells from blood. These receptors came from a woman aged 18 to 35 in good health. The CDR3 runs from the conserved cysteine through the conserved F or W. A D gene is named only where the DNA matches it firmly. Clone sizes are given selectively: once, few, many, or a class where the clone is expanded.

abundance: few; v_gene: TRBV19; j_gene: TRBJ2-1; d_gene: TRBD2; len: 19; CDR3nt: TGTGCCAGTAGTATAGATTCGCCAATCGGACTAGCGGGAGGGGATTGGCAGTTCTTC; CDR3aa: CASSIDSPIGLAGGDWQFF
abundance: .; v_gene: TRBV23-1; j_gene: TRBJ2-7; d_gene: TRBD1; len: 17; CDR3nt: TGCGCCAGCAGTCAGGTCGAGGGACAGTCTACCTTCTACGAGCAGTACTTC; CDR3aa: CASSQVEGQSTFYEQYF
abundance: few; v_gene: TRBV20-1; j_gene: TRBJ2-3; d_gene: .; len: 11; CDR3nt: TGCAGTGCTAGCCAGACAGATACGCAGTATTTT; CDR3aa: CSASQTDTQYF
abundance: few; v_gene: TRBV5-1; j_gene: TRBJ2-7; d_gene: TRBD1; len: 15; CDR3nt: TGCGCCAGCAGGGTTCAACAGGGGGCAGGAGGTGAGCAGTACTTC; CDR3aa: CASRVQQGAGGEQYF
abundance: .; v_gene: TRBV5-1; j_gene: TRBJ1-2; d_gene: TRBD1; len: 17; CDR3nt: TGCGCCAGCAGCTTCTTACTACCCGGGACAGGGGGCGACGGCTACACCTTC; CDR3aa: CASSFLLPGTGGDGYTF
abundance: few; v_gene: TRBV13; j_gene: TRBJ2-1; d_gene: TRBD1; len: 15; CDR3nt: TGTGCCAGCAGCGACACGGGACAGAAGTACAATGAGCAGTTCTTC; CDR3aa: CASSDTGQKYNEQFF
abundance: once; v_gene: TRBV4-3; j_gene: TRBJ2-3; d_gene: TRBD2; len: 17; CDR3nt: TGCGCCAGCAGCCAGAAACGCGGACTAGCGGAGGCTGATACGCAGTATTTT; CDR3aa: CASSQKRGLAEADTQYF
abundance: few; v_gene: TRBV29-1; j_gene: TRBJ1-1; d_gene: .; len: 14; CDR3nt: TGCAGCGTACGACCGCGGGCCGCAGGCACTGAAGCTTTCTTT; CDR3aa: CSVRPRAAGTEAFF
abundance: few; v_gene: TRBV7-6; j_gene: TRBJ1-4; d_gene: .; len: 15; CDR3nt: TGTGCCAGCAGCTTAGGGCAGGGGATCGATGAAAAACTGTTTTTT; CDR3aa: CASSLGQGIDEKLFF
abundance: once; v_gene: TRBV5-1; j_gene: TRBJ2-1; d_gene: TRBD2; len: 14; CDR3nt: TGCGCCAGCAGCAAGACTAGCGGGAGCGATGAGCAGTTCTTC; CDR3aa: CASSKTSGSDEQFF
abundance: few; v_gene: TRBV5-8; j_gene: TRBJ2-4; d_gene: .; len: 17; CDR3nt: TGTGCCAGCAGCGCTTTAAATCCGAGGAAGCCCAAAAACATTCAGTACTTC; CDR3aa: CASSALNPRKPKNIQYF
abundance: few; v_gene: TRBV29-1; j_gene: TRBJ2-7; d_gene: TRBD2; len: 14; CDR3nt: TGCAGCGTTGAAGATACTAGCGGGGGGGGCGAGCAGTACTTC; CDR3aa: CSVEDTSGGGEQYF
abundance: .; v_gene: TRBV9; j_gene: TRBJ1-1; d_gene: TRBD1; len: 14; CDR3nt: TGTGCCAGCAGCGGGGACAGCCTGAACACTGAAGCTTTCTTT; CDR3aa: CASSGDSLNTEAFF
abundance: few; v_gene: TRBV2; j_gene: TRBJ2-3; d_gene: .; len: 12; CDR3nt: TGTGCCAGCGGCTCCCTCACAGATACGCAGTATTTT; CDR3aa: CASGSLTDTQYF
abundance: few; v_gene: TRBV18; j_gene: TRBJ2-3; d_gene: .; len: 12; CDR3nt: TGTGCCAGCTCTTCTAGCACAGATACGCAGTATTTT; CDR3aa: CASSSSTDTQYF
abundance: few; v_gene: TRBV18; j_gene: TRBJ1-1; d_gene: .; len: 13; CDR3nt: TGTGCCAGCTCACAAGGGGCGAACACTGAAGCTTTCTTT; CDR3aa: CASSQGANTEAFF
abundance: .; v_gene: TRBV29-1; j_gene: TRBJ2-1; d_gene: .; len: 14; CDR3nt: TGCAGCGTTGAACCTCCAGACAGACACAATGAGCAGTTCTTC; CDR3aa: CSVEPPDRHNEQFF
abundance: .; v_gene: TRBV7-2; j_gene: TRBJ2-1; d_gene: .; len: 15; CDR3nt: TGTGCCAGCAGCTTAGTGGGCAAGTACTACAATGAGCAGTTCTTC; CDR3aa: CASSLVGKYYNEQFF
abundance: .; v_gene: TRBV7-9; j_gene: TRBJ2-7; d_gene: .; len: 14; CDR3nt: TGTGCCAGCAGCCCTGTGTCTATACAGTACGAGCAGTACTTC; CDR3aa: CASSPVSIQYEQYF
abundance: few; v_gene: TRBV30; j_gene: TRBJ1-1; d_gene: TRBD1; len: 14; CDR3nt: TGTGCCTGGAGATCGGGACAGGGGGCTTCTGAAGCTTTCTTT; CDR3aa: CAWRSGQGASEAFF
abundance: .; v_gene: TRBV9; j_gene: TRBJ2-3; d_gene: .; len: 12; CDR3nt: TGTGCCAGCAGTTTAACTGCAGATACGCAGTATTTT; CDR3aa: CASSLTADTQYF
abundance: .; v_gene: TRBV11-2; j_gene: TRBJ2-1; d_gene: .; len: 15; CDR3nt: TGTGCCAGCAGCTTCGTGACAGGCTCCTACAATGAGCAGTTCTTC; CDR3aa: CASSFVTGSYNEQFF
abundance: few; v_gene: TRBV5-4; j_gene: TRBJ2-2; d_gene: .; len: 15; CDR3nt: TGTGCCAGCAGCCCGACTACTACGAACACCGGGGAGCTGTTTTTT; CDR3aa: CASSPTTTNTGELFF
abundance: few; v_gene: TRBV7-2; j_gene: TRBJ2-7; d_gene: .; len: 11; CDR3nt: TGTGCCAGCAGCCCATCCCGCGGGCAGTACTTC; CDR3aa: CASSPSRGQYF
abundance: few; v_gene: TRBV7-2; j_gene: TRBJ1-6; d_gene: .; len: 15; CDR3nt: TGTGCCAGCAGCCCTAAGTCCGGGAGGAATTCACCCCTCCACTTT; CDR3aa: CASSPKSGRNSPLHF
abundance: .; v_gene: TRBV4-1; j_gene: TRBJ2-5; d_gene: .; len: 15; CDR3nt: TGCGCCAGCAGCCAAGCCGAGGGCCGGTGGGAGACCCAGTACTTC; CDR3aa: CASSQAEGRWETQYF
abundance: .; v_gene: TRBV5-1; j_gene: TRBJ2-5; d_gene: .; len: 14; CDR3nt: TGCGCCAGCAGCTTGGAGGAGGCCCAAGAGACCCAGTACTTC; CDR3aa: CASSLEEAQETQYF
abundance: once; v_gene: TRBV6-1; j_gene: TRBJ1-4; d_gene: .; len: 18; CDR3nt: TGTGCCAGCAGTGAAAACTCTGTAGGTGGGCCTCTAATGTGGAAACTGTTTTTT; CDR3aa: CASSENSVGGPLMWKLFF
abundance: few; v_gene: TRBV7-2; j_gene: TRBJ1-5; d_gene: TRBD1; len: 14; CDR3nt: TGTGCCAGCAGCTCAGGACAGGGCAATCAGCCCCAGCATTTT; CDR3aa: CASSSGQGNQPQHF
abundance: few; v_gene: TRBV7-2; j_gene: TRBJ2-3; d_gene: .; len: 14; CDR3nt: TGTGCCAGCAGCTCCGCCGGGGACACAGATACGCAGTATTTT; CDR3aa: CASSSAGDTDTQYF
abundance: few; v_gene: TRBV2; j_gene: TRBJ2-6; d_gene: TRBD1; len: 19; CDR3nt: TGTGCCAGCATCGCCAGACCGGGACAGGGGGCCGGGGGGGCCAACGTCCTGACTTTC; CDR3aa: CASIARPGQGAGGANVLTF
abundance: .; v_gene: TRBV5-1; j_gene: TRBJ2-4; d_gene: TRBD1; len: 14; CDR3nt: TGCGCCAGCAGCGGACAGGGTATCGAAAACATTCAGTACTTC; CDR3aa: CASSGQGIENIQYF
abundance: .; v_gene: TRBV5-4; j_gene: TRBJ1-2; d_gene: .; len: 17; CDR3nt: TGTGCCAGCAGCTTGGCAGGGTATCAGGGAGCGGGGGGTGGCTACACCTTC; CDR3aa: CASSLAGYQGAGGGYTF
abundance: few; v_gene: TRBV9; j_gene: TRBJ2-5; d_gene: TRBD2; len: 15; CDR3nt: TGTGCCAGCAGCCCGAGACTAGCGGCACAAGAGACCCAGTACTTC; CDR3aa: CASSPRLAAQETQYF
abundance: few; v_gene: TRBV5-1; j_gene: TRBJ2-6; d_gene: .; len: 16; CDR3nt: TGCGCCAGCAGCTTGGCCTGGAGGGCTGGGGCCAACGTCCTGACTTTC; CDR3aa: CASSLAWRAGANVLTF
abundance: .; v_gene: TRBV7-9; j_gene: TRBJ2-7; d_gene: .; len: 15; CDR3nt: TGTGCCAGCAGCTTAGTATCAACCAACTTTGACGAGCAGTACTTC; CDR3aa: CASSLVSTNFDEQYF
abundance: .; v_gene: TRBV7-2; j_gene: TRBJ1-5; d_gene: TRBD1; len: 19; CDR3nt: TGTGCCAGCAGCTTTACGGGACAGGGGATTCTCCGGGTTCATCAGCCCCAGCATTTT; CDR3aa: CASSFTGQGILRVHQPQHF
abundance: few; v_gene: TRBV29-1; j_gene: TRBJ1-1; d_gene: .; len: 12; CDR3nt: TGCAGCGTTGAAGACTACAGGGCCCGGGCTTTCTTT; CDR3aa: CSVEDYRARAFF
abundance: .; v_gene: TRBV9; j_gene: TRBJ2-3; d_gene: .; len: 15; CDR3nt: TGTGCCAGCAGCGTACCCGGGACTAGCACAGATACGCAGTATTTT; CDR3aa: CASSVPGTSTDTQYF
abundance: .; v_gene: TRBV5-1; j_gene: TRBJ1-2; d_gene: TRBD1; len: 13; CDR3nt: TGCGCCAGCAGCTCGACGACAGGGCGAGGCTACACCTTC; CDR3aa: CASSSTTGRGYTF
abundance: few; v_gene: TRBV6-4; j_gene: TRBJ2-1; d_gene: .; len: 14; CDR3nt: TGTGCCAGCAGTGCCACGGGGAGGGGGGGCCAGGCGTTCTTC; CDR3aa: CASSATGRGGQAFF
abundance: few; v_gene: TRBV7-2; j_gene: TRBJ1-2; d_gene: TRBD1; len: 14; CDR3nt: TGTGCCAGCACCTACCAGGGACAGGAGAGAGGCTACACCTTC; CDR3aa: CASTYQGQERGYTF
abundance: few; v_gene: TRBV4-1; j_gene: TRBJ2-7; d_gene: .; len: 16; CDR3nt: TGCGCCAGCAGCCAAGATCGGAGGGTTCCCCCCTACGAGCAGTACTTC; CDR3aa: CASSQDRRVPPYEQYF
abundance: .; v_gene: TRBV28; j_gene: TRBJ2-1; d_gene: .; len: 12; CDR3nt: TGTGCCAGCAGTTTCCTTCCCAATGAGCAGTTCTTC; CDR3aa: CASSFLPNEQFF
abundance: .; v_gene: TRBV7-2; j_gene: TRBJ2-7; d_gene: TRBD2; len: 15; CDR3nt: TGTGCCAGCAGCTTGAGACTAGCGGGGGCCTCCGAGCAGTACTTC; CDR3aa: CASSLRLAGASEQYF
abundance: few; v_gene: TRBV30; j_gene: TRBJ1-5; d_gene: .; len: 14; CDR3nt: TGTGCCTGGAGGGTACAGGGTCCCGGTCAGCCCCAGCATTTT; CDR3aa: CAWRVQGPGQPQHF
abundance: few; v_gene: TRBV30; j_gene: TRBJ2-7; d_gene: TRBD1; len: 16; CDR3nt: TGTGCCTGGAGTACTTCCCCGGGACAGCCTCCTTACGAGCAGTACTTC; CDR3aa: CAWSTSPGQPPYEQYF
abundance: .; v_gene: TRBV7-2; j_gene: TRBJ1-1; d_gene: .; len: 12; CDR3nt: TGTGCCAGCAGCTTAGTGGTCGGGGAAGCTTTCTTT; CDR3aa: CASSLVVGEAFF
abundance: .; v_gene: TRBV7-9; j_gene: TRBJ2-7; d_gene: .; len: 12; CDR3nt: TGTGCCAGCAGCAGGACAGCCTACGAGCAGTACTTC; CDR3aa: CASSRTAYEQYF
abundance: few; v_gene: TRBV29-1; j_gene: TRBJ1-1; d_gene: TRBD1; len: 12; CDR3nt: TGCAGCCCCTGGGACAGCCAGAAAGAAGCTTTCTTT; CDR3aa: CSPWDSQKEAFF
abundance: .; v_gene: TRBV30; j_gene: TRBJ2-5; d_gene: TRBD2; len: 15; CDR3nt: TGTGCCTGGAGCGTACCGGGTAGCGGGCGGGAGACCCAGTACTTC; CDR3aa: CAWSVPGSGRETQYF
abundance: .; v_gene: TRBV7-2; j_gene: TRBJ2-7; d_gene: .; len: 14; CDR3nt: TGTGCCAGCACGCCCGCGGACAATCGGTACGAGCAGTACTTC; CDR3aa: CASTPADNRYEQYF
abundance: once; v_gene: TRBV18; j_gene: TRBJ2-1; d_gene: .; len: 13; CDR3nt: TGTGCCAGCTCACCCCTGGCCCAGTCTTACCCGTTCTTC; CDR3aa: CASSPLAQSYPFF